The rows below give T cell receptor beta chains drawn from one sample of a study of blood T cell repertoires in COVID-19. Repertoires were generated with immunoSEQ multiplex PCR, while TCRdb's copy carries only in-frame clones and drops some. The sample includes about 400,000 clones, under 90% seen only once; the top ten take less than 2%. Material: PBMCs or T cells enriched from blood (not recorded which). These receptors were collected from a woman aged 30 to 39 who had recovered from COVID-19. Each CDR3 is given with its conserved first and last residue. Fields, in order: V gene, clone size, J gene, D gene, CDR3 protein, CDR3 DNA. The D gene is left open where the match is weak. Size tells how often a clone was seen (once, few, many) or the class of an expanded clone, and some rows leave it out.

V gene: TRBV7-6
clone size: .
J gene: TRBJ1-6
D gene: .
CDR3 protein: CASSAGPDNSPLHF
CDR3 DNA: TGTGCCAGCAGCGCGGGACCTGATAATTCACCCCTCCACTTT

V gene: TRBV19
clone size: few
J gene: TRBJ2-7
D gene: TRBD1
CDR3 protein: CASSMKGQGGHEQYF
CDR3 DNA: TGTGCCAGTAGTATGAAAGGACAGGGCGGCCACGAGCAGTACTTC

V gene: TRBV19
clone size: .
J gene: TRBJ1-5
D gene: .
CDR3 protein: CASSAGVSQPQHF
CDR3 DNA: TGTGCCAGTAGTGCAGGGGTAAGTCAGCCCCAGCATTTT

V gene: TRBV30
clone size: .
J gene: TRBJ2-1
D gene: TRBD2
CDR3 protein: CAWWFPGLALNEQFF
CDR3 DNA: TGTGCCTGGTGGTTTCCGGGACTAGCGTTGAATGAGCAGTTCTTC

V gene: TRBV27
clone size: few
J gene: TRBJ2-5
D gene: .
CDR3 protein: CASSFHGTQQETQYF
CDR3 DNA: TGTGCCAGCAGTTTTCACGGGACACAACAAGAGACCCAGTACTTC

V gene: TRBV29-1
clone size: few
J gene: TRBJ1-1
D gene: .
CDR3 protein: CSVEEGGRVEAFF
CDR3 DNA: TGCAGCGTTGAAGAGGGGGGTAGGGTTGAAGCTTTCTTT

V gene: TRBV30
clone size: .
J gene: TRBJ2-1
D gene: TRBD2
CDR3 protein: CAWSGEGTSGFNYNEQFF
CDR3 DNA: TGTGCCTGGAGTGGGGAGGGGACTAGCGGGTTCAATTACAATGAGCAGTTCTTC

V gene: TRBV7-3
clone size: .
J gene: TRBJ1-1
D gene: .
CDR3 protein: CASSLGRNPTEAFF
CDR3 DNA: TGTGCCAGCAGCTTAGGGAGGAACCCCACTGAAGCTTTCTTT

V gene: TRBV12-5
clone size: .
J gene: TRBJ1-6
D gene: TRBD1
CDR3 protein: CASGLVTGGNSPLHF
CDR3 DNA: TGTGCTAGTGGTTTGGTAACAGGGGGGAATTCACCCCTCCACTTT

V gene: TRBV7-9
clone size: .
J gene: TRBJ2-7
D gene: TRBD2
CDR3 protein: CASSLGGTSAEQYF
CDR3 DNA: TGTGCCAGCAGCTTAGGAGGGACTAGCGCAGAGCAGTACTTC

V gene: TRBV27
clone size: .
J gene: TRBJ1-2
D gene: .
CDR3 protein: CASSLTGSVRVYGYTF
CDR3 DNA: TGTGCCAGCAGTTTAACAGGGTCGGTTCGAGTCTATGGCTACACCTTC

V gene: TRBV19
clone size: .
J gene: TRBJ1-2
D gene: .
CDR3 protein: CASSIMGGRQYYGYTF
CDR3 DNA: TGTGCCAGTAGTATTATGGGGGGAAGACAGTACTATGGCTACACCTTC

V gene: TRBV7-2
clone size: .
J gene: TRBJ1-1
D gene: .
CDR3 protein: CASRLKREGTEAFF
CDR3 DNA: TGTGCCAGCAGGCTTAAGAGGGAAGGCACTGAAGCTTTCTTT

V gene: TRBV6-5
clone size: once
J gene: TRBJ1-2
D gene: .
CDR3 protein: CASSYQGFNANYGYTF
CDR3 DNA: TGTGCCAGCAGTTACCAGGGGTTTAACGCTAACTATGGCTACACCTTC

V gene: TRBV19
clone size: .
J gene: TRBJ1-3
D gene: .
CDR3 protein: CASSESSGNTIYF
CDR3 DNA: TGTGCCAGTAGTGAGTCTTCGGGAAACACCATATATTTT

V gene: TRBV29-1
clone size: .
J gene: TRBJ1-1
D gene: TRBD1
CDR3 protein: CSVEGQGARTEAFF
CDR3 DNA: TGCAGCGTTGAAGGACAGGGGGCGCGTACTGAAGCTTTCTTT

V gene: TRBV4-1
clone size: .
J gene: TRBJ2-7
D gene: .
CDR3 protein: CASSQVRSPRAYEQYF
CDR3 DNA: TGCGCCAGCAGCCAAGTCCGCTCCCCCCGCGCCTACGAGCAGTACTTC

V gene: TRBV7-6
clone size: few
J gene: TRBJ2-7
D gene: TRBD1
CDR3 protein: CASSPGTGTYEQYF
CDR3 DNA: TGTGCCAGCAGCCCCGGGACAGGAACCTACGAGCAGTACTTC

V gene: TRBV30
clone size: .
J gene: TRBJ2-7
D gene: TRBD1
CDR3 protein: CAWSANGGQGRYEQYF
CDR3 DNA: TGTGCCTGGAGTGCCAACGGGGGACAGGGTAGATACGAGCAGTACTTC

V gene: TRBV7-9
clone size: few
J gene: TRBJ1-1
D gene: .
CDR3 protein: CASSLASRTPTAFF
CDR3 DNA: TGTGCCAGCAGCTTAGCTTCGAGAACCCCCACGGCTTTCTTT

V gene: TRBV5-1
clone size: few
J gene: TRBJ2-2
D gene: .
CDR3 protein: CASSRQTANTGELFF
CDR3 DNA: TGCGCCAGCAGCCGACAGACAGCCAACACCGGGGAGCTGTTTTTT

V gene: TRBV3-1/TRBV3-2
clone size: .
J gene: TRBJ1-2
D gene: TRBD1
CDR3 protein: CASSPGTGRGYTF
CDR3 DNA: TGTGCCAGCAGCCCGGGGACAGGCAGAGGCTACACCTTC

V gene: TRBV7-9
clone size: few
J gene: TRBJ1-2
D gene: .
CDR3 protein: CASSLAAANYGYTF
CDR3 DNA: TGTGCCAGCAGCTTAGCCGCGGCGAACTATGGCTACACCTTC

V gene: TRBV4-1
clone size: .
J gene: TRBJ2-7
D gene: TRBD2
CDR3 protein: CASSQDIGGRVYEQYF
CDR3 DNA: TGCGCCAGCAGCCAAGACATCGGCGGGAGGGTCTACGAGCAGTACTTC

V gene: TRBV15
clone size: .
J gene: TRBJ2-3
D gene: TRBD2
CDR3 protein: CATSRARGGTDTQYF
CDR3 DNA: TGTGCCACCAGCAGAGCTCGGGGGGGCACAGATACGCAGTATTTT

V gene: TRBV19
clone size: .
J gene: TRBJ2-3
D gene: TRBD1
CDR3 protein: CASSRQGQGGTDTQYF
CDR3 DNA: TGTGCCAGTAGTCGTCAAGGACAGGGGGGCACAGATACGCAGTATTTT

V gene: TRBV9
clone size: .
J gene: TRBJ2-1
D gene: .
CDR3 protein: CASSVDGGGTYNEQFF
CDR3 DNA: TGTGCCAGCAGCGTAGACGGCGGGGGCACCTACAATGAGCAGTTCTTC

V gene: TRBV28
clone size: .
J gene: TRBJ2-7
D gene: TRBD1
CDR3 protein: CASSLVGQGIYEQYF
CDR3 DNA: TGTGCCAGCAGTTTAGTGGGACAGGGAATCTACGAGCAGTACTTC

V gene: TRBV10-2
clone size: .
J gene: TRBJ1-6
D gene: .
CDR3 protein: CASSAGTSSSPLHF
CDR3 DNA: TGCGCCAGCAGTGCCGGGACAAGCAGTTCACCCCTCCACTTT

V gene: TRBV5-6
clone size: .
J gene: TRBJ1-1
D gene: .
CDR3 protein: CASSLVQVNTEAFF
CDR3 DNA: TGTGCCAGCAGCTTGGTACAGGTAAACACTGAAGCTTTCTTT

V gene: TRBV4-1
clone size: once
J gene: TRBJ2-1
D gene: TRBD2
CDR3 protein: CASSQEGTSGYNEQFF
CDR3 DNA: TGCGCCAGCAGCCAAGAGGGGACTAGCGGCTACAATGAGCAGTTCTTC

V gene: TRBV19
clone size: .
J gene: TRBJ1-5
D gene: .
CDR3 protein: CASSTPHRSNQPQHF
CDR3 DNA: TGTGCCAGTAGTACTCCACACCGTAGCAATCAGCCCCAGCATTTT

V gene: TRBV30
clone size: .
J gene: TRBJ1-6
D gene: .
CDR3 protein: CAWSLLLRANSPLHF
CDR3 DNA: TGTGCCTGGAGTCTCCTCTTAAGAGCTAATTCACCCCTCCACTTT

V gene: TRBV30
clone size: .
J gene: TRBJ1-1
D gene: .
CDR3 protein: CAWSVHQNTEAFF
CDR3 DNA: TGTGCCTGGAGTGTACATCAAAACACTGAAGCTTTCTTT

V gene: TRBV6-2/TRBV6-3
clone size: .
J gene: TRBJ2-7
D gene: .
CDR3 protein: CASSSTYEQYF
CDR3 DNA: TGTGCCAGCAGTTCTACCTACGAGCAGTACTTC

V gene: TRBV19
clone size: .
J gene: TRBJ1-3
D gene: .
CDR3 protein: CVSISPGFGNTIYF
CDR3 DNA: TGTGTCAGTATCTCACCGGGATTTGGAAACACCATATATTTT

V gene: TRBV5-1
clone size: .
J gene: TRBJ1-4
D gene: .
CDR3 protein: CASSLYRVDEKLFF
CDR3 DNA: TGCGCCAGCAGCCTATACAGGGTTGATGAAAAACTGTTTTTT

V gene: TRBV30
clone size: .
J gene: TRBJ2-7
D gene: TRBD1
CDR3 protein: CAWSPQWTGDTYEQYF
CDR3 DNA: TGTGCCTGGAGTCCCCAATGGACAGGGGATACCTACGAGCAGTACTTC

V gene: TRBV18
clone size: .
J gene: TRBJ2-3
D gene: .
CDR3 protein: CASSPMGGPRTDTQYF
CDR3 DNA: TGTGCCAGCTCACCAATGGGGGGGCCCCGCACAGATACGCAGTATTTT

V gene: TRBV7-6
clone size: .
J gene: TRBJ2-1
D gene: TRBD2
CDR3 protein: CASSLDDGGAYEQFF
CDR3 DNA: TGTGCCAGCAGCTTAGATGACGGGGGGGCCTATGAGCAGTTCTTC

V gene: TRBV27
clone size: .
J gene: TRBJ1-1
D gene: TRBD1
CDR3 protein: CASSLLGQGAREAFF
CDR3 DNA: TGTGCCAGCAGTTTACTGGGACAGGGGGCTCGTGAAGCTTTCTTT

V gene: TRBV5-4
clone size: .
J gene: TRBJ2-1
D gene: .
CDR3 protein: CASSLGGDNEQFF
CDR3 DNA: TGTGCCAGCAGCTTGGGGGGAGACAATGAGCAGTTCTTC

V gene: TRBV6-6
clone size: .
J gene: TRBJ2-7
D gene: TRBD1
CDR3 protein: CASDRGNSYEQYF
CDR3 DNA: TGTGCCAGCGACAGGGGGAACTCCTACGAGCAGTACTTC

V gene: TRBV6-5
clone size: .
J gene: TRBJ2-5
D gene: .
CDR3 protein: CATRGGQETQYF
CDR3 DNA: TGTGCCACCAGGGGGGGTCAAGAGACCCAGTACTTC

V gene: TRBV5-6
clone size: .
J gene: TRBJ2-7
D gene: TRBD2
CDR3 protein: CASSPGGVEQYF
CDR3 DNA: TGTGCCAGCAGCCCGGGGGGAGTCGAGCAGTACTTC

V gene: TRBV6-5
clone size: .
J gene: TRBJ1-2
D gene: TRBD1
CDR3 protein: CASSRPGQGLYGYTF
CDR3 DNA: TGTGCCAGCAGCCGGCCGGGACAGGGCCTCTATGGCTACACCTTC

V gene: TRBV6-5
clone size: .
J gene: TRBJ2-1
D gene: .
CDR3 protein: CASSFGNPTYNEQFF
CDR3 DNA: TGTGCCAGCAGTTTCGGGAACCCGACCTACAATGAGCAGTTCTTC

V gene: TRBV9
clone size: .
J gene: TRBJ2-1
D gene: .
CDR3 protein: CASTPSSSYNEQFF
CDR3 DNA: TGTGCCAGCACCCCAAGTAGCTCCTACAATGAGCAGTTCTTC

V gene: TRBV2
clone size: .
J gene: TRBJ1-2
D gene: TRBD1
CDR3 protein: CASPMIFRDRESANYGYTF
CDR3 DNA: TGTGCCAGCCCGATGATATTCCGGGACAGGGAGTCCGCTAACTATGGCTACACCTTC

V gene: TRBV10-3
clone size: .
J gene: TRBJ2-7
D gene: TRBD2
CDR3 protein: CAISPSGGGSSYEQYF
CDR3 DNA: TGTGCCATCAGTCCTAGCGGGGGAGGAAGCTCCTACGAGCAGTACTTC